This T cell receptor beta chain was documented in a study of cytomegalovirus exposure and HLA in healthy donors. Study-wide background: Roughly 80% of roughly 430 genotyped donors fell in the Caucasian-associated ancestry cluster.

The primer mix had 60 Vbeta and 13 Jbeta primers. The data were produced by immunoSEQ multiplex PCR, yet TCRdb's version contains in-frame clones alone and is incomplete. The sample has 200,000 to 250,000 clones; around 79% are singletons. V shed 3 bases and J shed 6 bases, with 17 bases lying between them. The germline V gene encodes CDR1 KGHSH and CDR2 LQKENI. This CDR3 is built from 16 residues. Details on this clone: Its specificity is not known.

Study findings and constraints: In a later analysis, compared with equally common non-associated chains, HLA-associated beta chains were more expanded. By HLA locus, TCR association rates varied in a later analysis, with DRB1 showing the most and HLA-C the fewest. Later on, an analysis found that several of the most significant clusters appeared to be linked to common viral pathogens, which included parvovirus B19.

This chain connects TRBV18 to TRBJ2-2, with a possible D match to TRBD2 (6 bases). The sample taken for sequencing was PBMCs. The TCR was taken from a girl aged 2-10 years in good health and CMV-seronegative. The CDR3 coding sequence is TGTGCCAGCTCACCCCTCCGGGCCTCGGGAGCCGGGGAGCTGTTTTTT. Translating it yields CASSPLRASGAGELFF. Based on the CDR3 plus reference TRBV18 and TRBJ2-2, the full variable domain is NAGVMQNPRHLVRRRGQEARLRCSPMKGHSHVYWYRQLPEEGLKFMVYLQKENIIDESGMPKERFSAEFPKEGPSILRIQQVVRGDSAAYFCASSPLRASGAGELFFGEGSRLTVL.